This T cell receptor (beta chain) derives from a study of shared clonotypes between healthy human individuals. Sequenced by immunoSEQ multiplex PCR; TCRdb stores in-frame clones only, minus some. The data hold about 1 million clones, with about 80% observed a single time. Germline V gene data show CDR1 as MNHNY and CDR2 as SVGAGI (reference sequence). The CDR3 is made up of 14 amino acids. With 9 bases removed from V and 4 bases from J, the gap between germline ends came to 19 bases. Sequences were obtained from memory CD4+ T cells sorted from blood. As to subset: CD45RA-negative fraction. The rearrangement links TRBV6-6 to TRBJ2-7; D might be TRBD2 (7 bases). The TCR was taken from a man aged 18 to 29 in good health. CDR3 sequence (DNA): TGTGCCAGTATGTCCCCGGGGGGCTCTTACGAGCAGTACTTC. This codes for CASMSPGGSYEQYF.